The source of this T cell receptor beta chain is a study of Ad26.COV2.S vaccination and SARS-CoV-2 variants. Study outcomes and limitations: Vaccinees displayed broader spike-specific TCR repertoires than placebo recipients.

Some clones are missing from TCRdb's copy, which holds only in-frame ones; the method was immunoSEQ multiplex PCR. This sample has about 87,000 clones, with roughly 84% found just once. Germline V gene data show CDR1 as ENHRY and CDR2 as SYGVKD. V lost 3 bases to trimming and J lost 1 base, with 7 bases between them. The CDR3 covers 14 residues. This clone was recorded once. Its antigen is not known. This specimen includes other DNA sequences encoding the same CDR3. Sequencing used peripheral blood, obtained after recovery from COVID-19. This sequence joins TRBV10-3 and TRBJ1-3; the D gene is possibly TRBD1 (6 bases). The clonotype comes from a human donor who had recovered from COVID-19. The CDR3 DNA follows: TGTGCCATCAGTGAAGGGGGGTCTGGAAACACCATATATTTT. Its protein is CAISEGGSGNTIYF.